This T cell receptor beta chain came from a study of control samples from healthy donors and cancer patients. Libraries were prepared by immunoSEQ multiplex PCR; TCRdb keeps only in-frame clonotypes and omits some of them. The table includes some 64,000 clones, 75% to 95% detected once. V lost 3 bases to trimming and J lost 10 bases, with 16 bases between them. The CDR3 is 13 residues long. CDR1 SNHLY and CDR2 FYNNEI come from the germline V gene. The V gene is TRBV2, the J gene TRBJ2-7; D is possibly TRBD2 (5 bases). Sequenced input: PBMCs. The TCR sequence derives from a woman in her forties or fifties with colorectal cancer. CDR3: CASSEGLGREQYF. The DNA for the CDR3 is TGTGCCAGCAGTGAGGGTCTGGGCCGGGAACAGTACTTC.